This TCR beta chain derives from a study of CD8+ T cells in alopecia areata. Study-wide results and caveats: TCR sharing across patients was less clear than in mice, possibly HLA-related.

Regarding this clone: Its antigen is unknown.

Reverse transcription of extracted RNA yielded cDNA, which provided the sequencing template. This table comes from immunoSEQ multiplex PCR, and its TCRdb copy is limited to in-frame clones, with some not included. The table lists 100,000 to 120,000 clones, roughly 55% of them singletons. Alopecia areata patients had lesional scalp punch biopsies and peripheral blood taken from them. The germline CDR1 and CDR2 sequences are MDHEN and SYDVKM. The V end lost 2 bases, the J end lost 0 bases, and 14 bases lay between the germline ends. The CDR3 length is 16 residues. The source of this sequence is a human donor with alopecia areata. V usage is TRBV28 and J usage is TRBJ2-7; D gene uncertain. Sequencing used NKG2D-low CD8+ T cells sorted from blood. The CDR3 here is CASSLVGGRSSYEQYF. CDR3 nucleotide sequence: TGTGCCAGCAGTTTAGTTGGCGGCAGAAGCTCCTACGAGCAGTACTTC.